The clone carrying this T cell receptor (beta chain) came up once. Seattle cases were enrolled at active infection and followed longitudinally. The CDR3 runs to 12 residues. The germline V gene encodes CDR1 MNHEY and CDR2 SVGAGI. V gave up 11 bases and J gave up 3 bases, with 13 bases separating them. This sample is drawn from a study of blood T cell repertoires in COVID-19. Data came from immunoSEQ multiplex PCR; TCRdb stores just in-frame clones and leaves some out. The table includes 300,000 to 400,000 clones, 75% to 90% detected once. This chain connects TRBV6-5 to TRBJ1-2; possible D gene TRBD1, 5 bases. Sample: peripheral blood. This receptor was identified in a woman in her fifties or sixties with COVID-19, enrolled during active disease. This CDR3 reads CAASTGDYGYTF. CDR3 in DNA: TGTGCCGCCTCAACAGGCGACTATGGCTACACCTTC.